This T cell receptor beta chain is from a study of vaccination effects on CD4 cells after COVID-19. Study results and caveats: Convalescents' spike-reactive clones after vaccination were mainly made up of new clones that the vaccine induced. After vaccination, at late timepoints, clones induced by infection and by vaccine contracted markedly.

In the ViraFEST assay, antigen-specific CD4+ clonotypes were identified by expansion after peptide-pool stimulation. The authors isolated CD4+ T cells after about 10 days of culture. The individual was infected with SARS-CoV-2 between March and December 2020, as confirmed by PCR. It was with 10 IU/ml IL-2 and about 10 ug/ml peptides that around 1.8 million PBMC per well were cultured. Concerning this clone: As yet, its antigen is unknown.

Sequencing used immunoSEQ multiplex PCR; TCRdb keeps in-frame clones, though not all of them. The repertoire holds around 75,000 clones, with around 70% as singletons. The CDR3 is 9 amino acids. The germline CDR1 and CDR2 sequences are MNHEY and SMNVEV (reference sequence). Trimming left V 10 bases short and J 5 bases short, with 3 bases between. The TCR originated in a human donor who had a prior SARS-CoV-2 infection. Material: CD4+ T cells from PBMCs cultured with HIV peptides, obtained before COVID-19 vaccination. Subset defined: HIV-1 Nef peptide pool negative control/reference culture. This chain connects TRBV27 to TRBJ2-4; D not resolved. Written as DNA, the CDR3 is TGTGCCACTCAAAACATTCAGTACTTC. Translated, it gives CATQNIQYF.